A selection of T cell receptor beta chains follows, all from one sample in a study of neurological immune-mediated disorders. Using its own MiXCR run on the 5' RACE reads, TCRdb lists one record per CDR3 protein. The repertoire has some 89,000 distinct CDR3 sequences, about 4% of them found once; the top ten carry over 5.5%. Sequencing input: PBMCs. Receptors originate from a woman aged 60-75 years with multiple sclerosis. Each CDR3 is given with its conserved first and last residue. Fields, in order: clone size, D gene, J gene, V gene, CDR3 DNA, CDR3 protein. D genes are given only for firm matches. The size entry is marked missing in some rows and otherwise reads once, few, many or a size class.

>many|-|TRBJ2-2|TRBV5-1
TGCGCCAGCAGCTTGGCCGATGACACCGGGGAGCTGTTTTTT
CASSLADDTGELFF
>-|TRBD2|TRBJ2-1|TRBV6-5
TGTGCCAGCAGTGGAGAACTAGCGGGGAATGAGCAGTTCTTC
CASSGELAGNEQFF
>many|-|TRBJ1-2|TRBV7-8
TGTGCCAGCAGCTTAGCACTTAGACAGGACTATGGCTACACCTTC
CASSLALRQDYGYTF
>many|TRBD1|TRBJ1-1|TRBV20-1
TGCAGTGTTGGGGCAGGGGGTGGCACTGAAGCTTTCTTT
CSVGAGGGTEAFF
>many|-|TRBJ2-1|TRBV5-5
TGTGCCAGCAGCTTGGACCGAGTCAATGAGCAGTTCTTC
CASSLDRVNEQFF
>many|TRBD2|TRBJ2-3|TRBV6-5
TGTGCCAGCAGTTACGGACTAGCGGTTAACACAGATACGCAGTATTTT
CASSYGLAVNTDTQYF
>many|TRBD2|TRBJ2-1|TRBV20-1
TGCAGTGCTAGAGTTCTAGCGGGGTACAATGAGCAGTTCTTC
CSARVLAGYNEQFF
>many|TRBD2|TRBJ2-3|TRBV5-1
TGCGCCAGCAGCCCCGGACTAGCGGCCAAGGATACGCAGTATTTT
CASSPGLAAKDTQYF
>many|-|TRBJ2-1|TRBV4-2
TGTGCCAGCAGCCAAAGGGCGGACACACACAATGAGCAGTTCTTC
CASSQRADTHNEQFF
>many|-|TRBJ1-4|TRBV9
TGTGCCAGCACCCTAAGAACAGGGACCCATACAACTAATGAAAAACTGTTTTTT
CASTLRTGTHTTNEKLFF
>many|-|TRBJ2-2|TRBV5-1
TGCGCCAGCAGCAACACAGGGAATACCGGGGAGCTGTTTTTT
CASSNTGNTGELFF